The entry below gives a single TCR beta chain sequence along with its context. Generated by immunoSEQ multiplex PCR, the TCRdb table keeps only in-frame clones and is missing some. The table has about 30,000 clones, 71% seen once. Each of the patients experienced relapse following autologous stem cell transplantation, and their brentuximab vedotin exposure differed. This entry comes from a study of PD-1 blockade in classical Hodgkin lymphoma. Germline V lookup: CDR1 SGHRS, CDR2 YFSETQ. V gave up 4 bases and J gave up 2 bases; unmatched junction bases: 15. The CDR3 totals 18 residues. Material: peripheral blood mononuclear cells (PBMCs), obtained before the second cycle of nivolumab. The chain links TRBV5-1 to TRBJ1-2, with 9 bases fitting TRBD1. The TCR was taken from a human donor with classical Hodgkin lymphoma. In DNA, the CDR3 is TGCGCCAGCAGCCCAAATGATGTCCCGGGACAGGGAAACTATGGCTACACCTTC. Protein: CASSPNDVPGQGNYGYTF.